The clone carrying this T cell receptor (beta chain) was detected a few times. Its antigen remains unknown. The sample is drawn from a study of regulatory T cells in long-lasting Graves disease. The time point: newly diagnosed GD, antithyroid drugs for less than 3 months. Extracted RNA from PBMCs served as the source of the TCR library. Overall study results and limits: Among persistent patients, a larger number of public clonotypes were shared (around 3,000) than among newly diagnosed patients (about 970).

The CDR3 extends over 17 amino acids. Trimming took 4 bases from V and 12 from J; bases not matched to a gene: 19. From germline, CDR1 is SGHNT and CDR2 YYREEE (reference sequence). TCR beta libraries were built with iRepertoire HTBI primers and Arm-PCR of CDR3 regions. TCRdb reanalysed the multiplex PCR reads using MiXCR and keeps one entry per CDR3 protein. The sample comprises around 250,000 distinct CDR3 sequences, 20% to 25% of which are singletons, and about 15% rests with the top ten. The starting material was peripheral blood mononuclear cells (PBMCs), obtained at new diagnosis, from a patient treated with antithyroid drugs. This sequence joins TRBV5-4 and TRBJ2-1, with 10 nucleotides matching TRBD2. The receptor's source is a female donor with Graves disease. CDR3: CASSPTRSGGALVGQFF. The CDR3, as DNA: TGTGCCAGCAGCCCCACGCGGAGCGGGGGGGCCTTGGTAGGGCAGTTCTTC.